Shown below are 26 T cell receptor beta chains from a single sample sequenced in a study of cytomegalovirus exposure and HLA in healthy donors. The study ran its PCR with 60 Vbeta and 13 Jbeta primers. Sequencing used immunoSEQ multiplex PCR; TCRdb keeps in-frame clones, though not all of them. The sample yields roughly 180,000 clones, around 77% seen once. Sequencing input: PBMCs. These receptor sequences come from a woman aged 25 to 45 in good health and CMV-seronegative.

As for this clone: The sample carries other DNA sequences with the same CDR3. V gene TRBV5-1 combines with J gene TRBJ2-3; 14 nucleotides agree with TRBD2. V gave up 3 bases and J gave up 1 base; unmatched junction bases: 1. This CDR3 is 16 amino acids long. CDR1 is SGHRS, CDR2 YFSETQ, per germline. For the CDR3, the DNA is TGCGCCAGCAGCTCGGGACTAGCGGGAGGCACAGATACGCAGTATTTT. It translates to CASSSGLAGGTDTQYF.

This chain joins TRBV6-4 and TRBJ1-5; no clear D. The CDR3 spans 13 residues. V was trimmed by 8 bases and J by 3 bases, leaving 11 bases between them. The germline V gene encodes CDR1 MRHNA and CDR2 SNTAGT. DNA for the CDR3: TGTGCCAGCCCCGGTTTCATCAATCAGCCCCAGCATTTT. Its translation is CASPGFINQPQHF.

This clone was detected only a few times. The CDR3 DNA reads TGTGCCAGCAGCCGATACAGTTCTGGCGGGGAGCTGTTTTTT. Protein: CASSRYSSGGELFF. The V and J genes are TRBV7-2 and TRBJ2-2; no firm D call. This CDR3 comprises 14 residues. Germline CDR1 reads SGHTA; CDR2 reads FQGNSA. Trimming stripped 5 bases from V and 7 bases from J, with 14 bases between.

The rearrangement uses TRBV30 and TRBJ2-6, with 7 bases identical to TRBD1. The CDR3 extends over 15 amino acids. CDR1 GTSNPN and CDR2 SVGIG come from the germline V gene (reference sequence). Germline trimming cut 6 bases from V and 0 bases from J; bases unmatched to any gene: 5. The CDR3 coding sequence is TGTGCCTGTGACAGGGCCCACTCTGGGGCCAACGTCCTGACTTTC. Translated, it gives CACDRAHSGANVLTF. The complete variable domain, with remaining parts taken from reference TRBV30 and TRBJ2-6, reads SQTIHQWPATLVQPVGSPLSLECTVEGTSNPNLYWYRQAAGRGLQLLFYSVGIGQISSEVPQNLSASRPQDRQFILSSKKLLLSDSGFYLCACDRAHSGANVLTFGAGSRLTVL.

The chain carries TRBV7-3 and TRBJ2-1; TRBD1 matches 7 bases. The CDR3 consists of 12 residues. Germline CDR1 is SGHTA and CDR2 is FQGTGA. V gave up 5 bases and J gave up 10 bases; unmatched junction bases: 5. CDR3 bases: TGTGCCAGCAGCGGTGACAGGGTAGAGCAGTTCTTC. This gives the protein CASSGDRVEQFF. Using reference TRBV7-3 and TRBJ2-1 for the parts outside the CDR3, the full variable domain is GAGVSQTPSNKVTEKGKYVELRCDPISGHTALYWYRQSLGQGPEFLIYFQGTGAADDSGLPNDRFFAVRPEGSVSTLKIQRTERGDSAVYLCASSGDRVEQFFGPGTRLTVL.

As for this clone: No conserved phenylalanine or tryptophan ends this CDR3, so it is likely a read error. CDR3 coding DNA: TGCGCCAGCAGCTTGGCTGGTAGCAATCAGCCCCAGCATGTT. Translated: CASSLAGSNQPQHV. The V call is TRBV5-1, the J call TRBJ1-5; unclear D gene. The V and J ends lost 0 bases and 0 bases respectively, with 4 bases between them. Per the germline V gene, CDR1 is SGHRS and CDR2 is YFSETQ. CDR3 length: 14 residues.

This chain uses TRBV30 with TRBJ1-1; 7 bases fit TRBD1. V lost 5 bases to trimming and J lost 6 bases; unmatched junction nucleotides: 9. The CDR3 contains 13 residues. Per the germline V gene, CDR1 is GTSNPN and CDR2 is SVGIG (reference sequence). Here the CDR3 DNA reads TGTGCCTGGTCAGACAGGGTGTATGCTGAAGCTTTCTTT. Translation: CAWSDRVYAEAFF.

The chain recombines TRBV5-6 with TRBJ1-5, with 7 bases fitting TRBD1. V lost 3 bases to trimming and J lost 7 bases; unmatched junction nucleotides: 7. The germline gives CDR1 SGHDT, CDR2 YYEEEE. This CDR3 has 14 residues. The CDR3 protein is CASSSGTDIQPQHF. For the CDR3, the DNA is TGTGCCAGCAGCTCCGGGACAGATATACAGCCCCAGCATTTT.

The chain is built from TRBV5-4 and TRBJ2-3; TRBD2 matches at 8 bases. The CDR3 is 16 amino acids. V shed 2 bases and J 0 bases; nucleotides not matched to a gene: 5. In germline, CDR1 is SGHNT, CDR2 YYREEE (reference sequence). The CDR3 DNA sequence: TGTGCCAGCAGCTTAAGCGGGGGCCCAAGCACAGATACGCAGTATTTT. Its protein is CASSLSGGPSTDTQYF.

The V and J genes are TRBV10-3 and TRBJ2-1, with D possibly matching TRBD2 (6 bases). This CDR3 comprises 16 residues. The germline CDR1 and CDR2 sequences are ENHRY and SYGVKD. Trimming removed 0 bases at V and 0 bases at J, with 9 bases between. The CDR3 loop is CAISESRRGSYNEQFF. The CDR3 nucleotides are TGTGCCATCAGTGAGTCCCGGCGGGGCTCCTACAATGAGCAGTTCTTC.

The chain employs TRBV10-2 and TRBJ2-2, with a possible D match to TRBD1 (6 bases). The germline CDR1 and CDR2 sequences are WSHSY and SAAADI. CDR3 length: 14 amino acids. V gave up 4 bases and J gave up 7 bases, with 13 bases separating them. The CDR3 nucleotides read TGCGCCAGCAGTGTAACAGGGTCGGGCGGGGAGCTGTTTTTT. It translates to CASSVTGSGGELFF.

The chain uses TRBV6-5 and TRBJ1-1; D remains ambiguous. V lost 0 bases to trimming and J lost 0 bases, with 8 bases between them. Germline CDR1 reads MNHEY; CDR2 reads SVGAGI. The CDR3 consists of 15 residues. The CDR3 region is CASSYSPVMNTEAFF. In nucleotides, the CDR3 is TGTGCCAGCAGTTACTCGCCAGTAATGAACACTGAAGCTTTCTTT.

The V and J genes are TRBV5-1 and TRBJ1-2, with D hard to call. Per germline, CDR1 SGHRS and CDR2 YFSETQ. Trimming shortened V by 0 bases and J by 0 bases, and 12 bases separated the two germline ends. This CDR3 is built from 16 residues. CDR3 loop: CASSLGPRGSNYGYTF. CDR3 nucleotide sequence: TGCGCCAGCAGCTTGGGACCCCGGGGATCTAACTATGGCTACACCTTC.

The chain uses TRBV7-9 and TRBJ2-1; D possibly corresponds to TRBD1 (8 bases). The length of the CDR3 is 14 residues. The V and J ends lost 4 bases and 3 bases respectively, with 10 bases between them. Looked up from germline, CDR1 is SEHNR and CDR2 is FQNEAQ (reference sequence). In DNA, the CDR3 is TGTGCCAGCAGCTACAGGGGGGGCTACAATGAGCAGTTCTTC. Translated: CASSYRGGYNEQFF.

CDR3 loop: CASSQAREPNYGYTF. CDR3 DNA: TGTGCCAGCAGCCAGGCTCGGGAGCCGAACTATGGCTACACCTTC. The genes are TRBV4-2 and TRBJ1-2; no clear D gene. Trimming removed 3 bases at V and 2 bases at J, with 13 bases between. The CDR3 contains 15 residues. CDR1 and CDR2 from the germline V gene are LGHNA and YNFKEQ.

The CDR3 bases are TGTGCCAGCAGTTACGGGGACAGACAAGAGACCCAGTACTTC. Amino acids: CASSYGDRQETQYF. J is TRBJ2-5 and V is TRBV6-6; 7 bases align to TRBD1. CDR3 length: 14 residues. Germline V gives CDR1 MNHNY, CDR2 SVGAGI (reference sequence). V shed 2 bases, J shed 2 bases, and the junction held 2 bases outside the gene matches.

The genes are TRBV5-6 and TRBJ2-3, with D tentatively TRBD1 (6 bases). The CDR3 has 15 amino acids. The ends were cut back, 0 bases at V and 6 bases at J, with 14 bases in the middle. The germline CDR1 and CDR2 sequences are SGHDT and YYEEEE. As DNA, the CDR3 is TGTGCCAGCAGCTTGGTCCTGGGGGCGGAGGATACGCAGTATTTT. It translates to CASSLVLGAEDTQYF.

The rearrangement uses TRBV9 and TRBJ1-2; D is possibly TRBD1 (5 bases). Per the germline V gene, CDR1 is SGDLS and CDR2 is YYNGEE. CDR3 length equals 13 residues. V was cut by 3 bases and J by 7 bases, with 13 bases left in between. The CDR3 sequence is CASSERDLGGYTF. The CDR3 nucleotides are TGTGCCAGCAGCGAAAGGGACTTAGGTGGCTACACCTTC.

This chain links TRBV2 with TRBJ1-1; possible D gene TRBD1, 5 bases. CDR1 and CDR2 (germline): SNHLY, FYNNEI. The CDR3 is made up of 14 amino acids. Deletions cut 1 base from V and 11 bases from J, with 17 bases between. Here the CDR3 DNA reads TGTGCCAGCAGTGAAGTGGGGGGAGAAACTATGGCTTTCTTT. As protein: CASSEVGGETMAFF.

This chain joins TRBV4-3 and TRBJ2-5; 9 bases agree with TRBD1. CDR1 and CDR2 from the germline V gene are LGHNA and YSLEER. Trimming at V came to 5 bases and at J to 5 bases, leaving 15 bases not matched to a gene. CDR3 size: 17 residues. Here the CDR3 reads CASSKSLPGQGVETQYF. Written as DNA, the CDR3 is TGCGCCAGCAGCAAGTCACTTCCGGGACAGGGAGTGGAGACCCAGTACTTC.

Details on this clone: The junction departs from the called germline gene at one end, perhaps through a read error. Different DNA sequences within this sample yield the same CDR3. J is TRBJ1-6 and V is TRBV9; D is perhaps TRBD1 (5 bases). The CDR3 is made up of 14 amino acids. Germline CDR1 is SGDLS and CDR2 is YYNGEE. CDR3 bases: TGTGCCAGCAGCCAAAGACAGAATAATTCCCCCCTCCACTTT. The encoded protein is CASSQRQNNSPLHF.

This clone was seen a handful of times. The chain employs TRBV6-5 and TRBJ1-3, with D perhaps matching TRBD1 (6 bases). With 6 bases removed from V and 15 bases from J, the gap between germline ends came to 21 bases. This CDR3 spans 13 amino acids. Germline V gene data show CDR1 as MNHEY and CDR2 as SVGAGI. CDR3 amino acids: CASSLTLQGTPYF. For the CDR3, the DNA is TGTGCCAGCAGCCTTACCCTACAGGGTACACCATATTTT.

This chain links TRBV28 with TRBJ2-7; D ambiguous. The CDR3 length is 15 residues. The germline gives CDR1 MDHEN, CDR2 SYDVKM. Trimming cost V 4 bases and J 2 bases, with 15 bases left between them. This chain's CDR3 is CASSSLVVNAYEQYF. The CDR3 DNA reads TGTGCCAGCAGTTCTTTAGTCGTGAACGCCTACGAGCAGTACTTC. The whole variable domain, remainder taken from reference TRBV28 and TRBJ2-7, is DVKVTQSSRYLVKRTGEKVFLECVQDMDHENMFWYRQDPGLGLRLIYFSYDVKMKEKGDIPEGYSVSREKKERFSLILESASTNQTSMYLCASSSLVVNAYEQYFGPGTRLTVT.

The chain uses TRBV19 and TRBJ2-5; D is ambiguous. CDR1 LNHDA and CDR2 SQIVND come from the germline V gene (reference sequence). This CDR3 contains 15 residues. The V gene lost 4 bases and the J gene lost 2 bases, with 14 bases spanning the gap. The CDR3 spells CASSTRMLEQETQYF. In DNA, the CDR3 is TGTGCCAGTAGTACTAGGATGCTGGAGCAAGAGACCCAGTACTTC.

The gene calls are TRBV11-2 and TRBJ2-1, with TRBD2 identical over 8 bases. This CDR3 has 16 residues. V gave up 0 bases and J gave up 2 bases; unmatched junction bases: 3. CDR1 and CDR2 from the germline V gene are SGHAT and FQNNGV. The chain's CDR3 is CASSLEPGGPYNEQFF. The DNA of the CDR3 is TGTGCCAGCAGCTTAGAGCCGGGGGGGCCCTACAATGAGCAGTTCTTC.

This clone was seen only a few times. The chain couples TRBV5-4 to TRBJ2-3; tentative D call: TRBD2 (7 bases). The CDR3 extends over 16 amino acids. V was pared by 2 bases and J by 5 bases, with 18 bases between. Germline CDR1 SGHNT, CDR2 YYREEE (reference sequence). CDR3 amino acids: CASSFGGLLPGDTQYF. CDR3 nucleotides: TGTGCCAGCAGCTTCGGGGGGCTCCTCCCAGGAGATACGCAGTATTTT. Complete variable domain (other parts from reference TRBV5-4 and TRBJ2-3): ETGVTQSPTHLIKTRGQQVTLRCSSQSGHNTVSWYQQALGQGPQFIFQYYREEENGRGNFPPRFSGLQFPNYSSELNVNALELDDSALYLCASSFGGLLPGDTQYFGPGTRLTVL.